A selection of T cell receptor beta chains follows, all from one sample in a study of T cell responses to AZD1222 COVID-19 vaccine. Only in-frame clones appear in the TCRdb table, and some are missing; sequencing was by immunoSEQ multiplex PCR. The data hold about 140,000 clones, with approximately 92% observed a single time. Sample: peripheral blood, taken 28 days after the second AZD1222 dose. The receptors shown here come from an adult who received the AZD1222 COVID-19 vaccine. CDR3s include the opening cysteine and the closing phenylalanine or tryptophan.

CDR3 protein: CASSLDSSSVYGYTF
V gene: TRBV7-2
J gene: TRBJ1-2

CDR3 protein: CASSLGGFSNQPQHF
V gene: TRBV7-9
J gene: TRBJ1-5

CDR3 protein: CASSLYATANTGELFF
V gene: TRBV5-1
J gene: TRBJ2-2

CDR3 protein: CASSLSGGAYTEAFF
V gene: TRBV7-3
J gene: TRBJ1-1

CDR3 protein: CASSIGVAGTEAFF
V gene: TRBV19
J gene: TRBJ1-1

CDR3 protein: CASSSAAGELFF
V gene: TRBV11-1
J gene: TRBJ2-2

CDR3 protein: CSVGGSGGTFYEQYF
V gene: TRBV29-1
J gene: TRBJ2-7

CDR3 protein: CASSEPGTYEQYF
V gene: TRBV10-1
J gene: TRBJ2-7

CDR3 protein: CASSSRTSGWRLSYEQYF
V gene: TRBV7-2
J gene: TRBJ2-7

CDR3 protein: CASSQDLVAGDTTDTQYF
V gene: TRBV3-1/TRBV3-2
J gene: TRBJ2-3

CDR3 protein: CASSSGLAGARDTQYF
V gene: TRBV7-9
J gene: TRBJ2-3

CDR3 protein: CASSQKRDGTYEQYF
V gene: TRBV14
J gene: TRBJ2-7

CDR3 protein: CASSAYGSRSTNTEAFF
V gene: TRBV18
J gene: TRBJ1-1

CDR3 protein: CASSGITGGLAFF
V gene: TRBV3-1/TRBV3-2
J gene: TRBJ1-1

CDR3 protein: CASGIPGTEAFF
V gene: TRBV28
J gene: TRBJ1-1

CDR3 protein: CASSRRTWGNEKLFF
V gene: TRBV28
J gene: TRBJ1-4

CDR3 protein: CASSLALGRQANYGYTF
V gene: TRBV13
J gene: TRBJ1-2

CDR3 protein: CASSDGTLEVYNEQFF
V gene: TRBV4-1
J gene: TRBJ2-1

CDR3 protein: CASSIPLQDTEAFF
V gene: TRBV19
J gene: TRBJ1-1

CDR3 protein: CASSLATGSNQPQHF
V gene: TRBV7-8
J gene: TRBJ1-5

CDR3 protein: CASRGEVGVTEAFF
V gene: TRBV6-6
J gene: TRBJ1-1

CDR3 protein: CASSLGQREYEQYF
V gene: TRBV11-3
J gene: TRBJ2-7

CDR3 protein: CASSLERPNTEAFF
V gene: TRBV5-1
J gene: TRBJ1-1

CDR3 protein: CASSPQGPGQPQHF
V gene: TRBV7-9
J gene: TRBJ1-5

CDR3 protein: CASSLAGDGYTF
V gene: TRBV12-3/TRBV12-4
J gene: TRBJ1-2

CDR3 protein: CASSQGSGRVGGETQYF
V gene: TRBV4-1
J gene: TRBJ2-5

CDR3 protein: CASSSPGQGKGYTF
V gene: TRBV19
J gene: TRBJ1-2

CDR3 protein: CASTTGTVEEKLFF
V gene: TRBV18
J gene: TRBJ1-4

CDR3 protein: CASSLQGIGATDTQYF
V gene: TRBV5-1
J gene: TRBJ2-3

CDR3 protein: CASSPGQKNTEAFF
V gene: TRBV5-4
J gene: TRBJ1-1

CDR3 protein: CASSEARGSRAFF
V gene: TRBV6-1
J gene: TRBJ1-1

CDR3 protein: CATRGRDSYEQYF
V gene: TRBV24-1
J gene: TRBJ2-7

CDR3 protein: CASSLYHEGQPQHF
V gene: TRBV28
J gene: TRBJ1-5

CDR3 protein: CASGTLFTDTQYF
V gene: TRBV28
J gene: TRBJ2-3

CDR3 protein: CASSLRMMTSGRQKQFF
V gene: TRBV7-2
J gene: TRBJ2-1

CDR3 protein: CASSQRDASNQPQHF
V gene: TRBV16
J gene: TRBJ1-5

CDR3 protein: CASSLGTGTSNTIYF
V gene: TRBV18
J gene: TRBJ1-3

CDR3 protein: CASSSRSGQPQHF
V gene: TRBV28
J gene: TRBJ1-5

CDR3 protein: CASSESPGTDIEAFF
V gene: TRBV10-1
J gene: TRBJ1-1

CDR3 protein: CASVRQGGKGPQHF
V gene: TRBV21-1
J gene: TRBJ1-5

CDR3 protein: CASSLGHGVGSGNTIYF
V gene: TRBV5-6
J gene: TRBJ1-3

CDR3 protein: CASSSSAGSHNEQFF
V gene: TRBV11-2
J gene: TRBJ2-1

CDR3 protein: CASSLGRARNTEAFF
V gene: TRBV28
J gene: TRBJ1-1

CDR3 protein: CASSPNAGTTYEQYF
V gene: TRBV6-5
J gene: TRBJ2-7

CDR3 protein: CASSLGARPLTRELFF
V gene: TRBV13
J gene: TRBJ2-2

CDR3 protein: CASRDNLGNQPQHF
V gene: TRBV19
J gene: TRBJ1-5